The 10 T cell receptor beta chains reported below all come from one sample, sequenced in a study of preoperative IRX-2 immunotherapy in early breast cancer. The data were produced by immunoSEQ multiplex PCR, yet TCRdb's version contains in-frame clones alone and is incomplete. The sample yields around 57,000 clones, roughly 94% seen once. Treatment specified: preoperative locoregional IRX-2 cytokine immunotherapy. The sample was collected from a patient treated with IRX-2 immunotherapy. The receptors shown here come from a human donor with breast cancer.

The gene calls are TRBV11-3 and TRBJ2-2, with D perhaps matching TRBD1 (6 bases). CDR1 and CDR2 from the germline V gene are SGHNT and YENEEA. The V gene lost 7 bases and the J gene lost 6 bases, with 18 bases spanning the gap. The length of the CDR3 is 15 residues. Written as DNA, the CDR3 is TGTGCCAGCAAGCCCAGGGGCGGATCCCCCGGGGAGCTGTTTTTT. This gives the protein CASKPRGGSPGELFF.

V and J are TRBV5-4 and TRBJ1-3, with 8 bases lining up with TRBD1. Germline trimming cut 4 bases from V and 2 bases from J; bases unmatched to any gene: 8. The CDR3 is 16 amino acids. Germline-derived CDR1 and CDR2 are SGHNT and YYREEE (reference sequence). CDR3 amino acids: CASSRTTGGTGNTIYF. CDR3 bases: TGTGCCAGCAGCAGAACCACAGGGGGAACTGGAAACACCATATATTTT.

This clone was seen once. The V gene is TRBV9, the J gene TRBJ2-7, with D perhaps being TRBD1 or TRBD2 (5 bases each). The germline CDR1 and CDR2 sequences are SGDLS and YYNGEE. The V end was cut by 4 bases, the J end by 1 base, with 12 bases between. There are 14 residues in the CDR3. CDR3 amino acids: CASSFRDLSYEQYF. The CDR3 DNA sequence: TGTGCCAGCAGCTTCCGGGACCTATCCTACGAGCAGTACTTC. The full variable domain, with the rest looked up from reference TRBV9 and TRBJ2-7, is DSGVTQTPKHLITATGQRVTLRCSPRSGDLSVYWYQQSLDQGLQFLIQYYNGEERAKGNILERFSAQQFPDLHSELNLSSLELGDSALYFCASSFRDLSYEQYFGPGTRLTVT.

The chain combines TRBV15 with TRBJ2-2; D perhaps matches TRBD1 (5 bases). The CDR3 consists of 17 residues. Looked up from germline, CDR1 is LNHNV and CDR2 is YYDKDF (reference sequence). V lost 0 bases and J 4 bases, leaving 15 bases between the germline ends. The CDR3 DNA reads as TGTGCCACCAGCAGAGATCTAGGGGCCTGGGGCACCGGGGAGCTGTTTTTT. Amino acids: CATSRDLGAWGTGELFF.

This clone was counted once. J is TRBJ2-3 and V is TRBV7-2; weak D call: TRBD2 (5 bases). The CDR3 consists of 15 residues. The germline gives CDR1 SGHTA, CDR2 FQGNSA. V was clipped by 1 base and J by 5 bases, with 13 bases between them. CDR3 loop: CASSLDGGVLDTQYF. The DNA of the CDR3 is TGTGCCAGCAGCTTAGACGGAGGAGTTTTAGATACGCAGTATTTT.

The rearrangement joins TRBV5-4 to TRBJ2-5; D possibly corresponds to TRBD2 (7 bases). The V gene lost 4 bases and the J gene lost 3 bases, with 16 bases spanning the gap. This CDR3 spans 15 amino acids. Germline CDR1 reads SGHNT; CDR2 reads YYREEE (reference sequence). CDR3 nucleotide sequence: TGTGCCAGCAGCCGAGGTGGGGGGGCCGAAGAGACCCAGTACTTC. Protein sequence: CASSRGGGAEETQYF.

In this sample, this clone turned up once. The chain links TRBV6-1 to TRBJ2-7; D is perhaps TRBD2 (5 bases). Germline V gene sequence: CDR1 MNHNS, CDR2 SASEGT. The CDR3 extends over 15 amino acids. With 3 bases removed from V and 2 bases from J, the gap between germline ends came to 14 bases. This CDR3 is CASSDPGEPAYEQYF. The CDR3, as DNA: TGTGCCAGCAGTGATCCCGGGGAGCCGGCCTACGAGCAGTACTTC.

The chain carries TRBV5-5 and TRBJ2-6; 10 bases align to TRBD1. The CDR3 runs 17 residues. Losses at the gene ends were 4 bases for V and 0 bases for J; bases not matched to a gene: 4. CDR1 and CDR2 from the germline V gene are SGHKS and YYEKEE (reference sequence). This CDR3 reads CASSRDRGSSGANVLTF. The CDR3 DNA reads as TGTGCCAGCAGCCGGGACAGGGGAAGCTCTGGGGCCAACGTCCTGACTTTC.

The genes are TRBV5-4 and TRBJ2-6; D is unresolved. Trimming shortened V by 7 bases and J by 4 bases, and 21 bases separated the two germline ends. The V gene's germline CDR1 is SGHNT and CDR2 YYREEE (reference sequence). The CDR3 has 17 amino acids. CDR3 protein: CASAQEAGSLGANVLTF. The CDR3 DNA follows: TGTGCCAGCGCCCAAGAGGCAGGCTCTTTGGGGGCCAACGTCCTGACTTTC.

The rearrangement joins TRBV21-1 to TRBJ2-1; the DNA was not compared with TRBD1, the D call given in the table. TRBV21-1 is reported as a pseudogene. The CDR3 spans 16 residues. The CDR3 protein is CASSKAGTGGEDEQFF. The CDR3 nucleotides are TGTGCCAGCAGCAAGGCCGGGACAGGGGGGGAGGATGAGCAGTTCTTC.